Sequencing of this TCR beta chain was carried out in a study of T-cell reconstitution after alpha-beta-depleted transplantation in children. The library targeted TCRbeta and was prepared with unique molecular identifiers. TCRdb reprocessed the PCR reads via MiXCR and lists one record per CDR3 protein. Of just under 550,000 distinct CDR3 sequences listed, 15% to 20% are singletons. The sequence derives from a human donor who donated a stem cell graft to a child with acute lymphoblastic leukemia. The sequencing used PBMCs from the stem cell graft donor, collected from the stem cell graft.

The CDR3 sequence is CCGLTTGTANTGELFF. The CDR3 nucleotides are TGCTGTGGCCTTACCACCGGGACAGCGAACACCGGGGAGCTGTTTTTT. The J gene is TRBJ2-2, the V gene TRBV20-1; 7 nucleotides align to TRBD1. The V gene's germline CDR1 is DFQATT and CDR2 SNEGSKA (reference sequence). There are 16 residues in the CDR3.